These 26 T cell receptor beta chains came from one sample sequenced in a study of breast tumors, draining lymph nodes, adjacent tissues. In TCRdb, the multiplex PCR reads were re-called with MiXCR into one record per CDR3 protein. The top ten hold less than 2.5% of the sample, which has about 140,000 distinct CDR3 sequences, 32% seen once. Breast cancer patients provided tissue from their axillary draining lymph nodes. Sequenced sample: axillary lymph node tissue. These receptors originate from a female donor with breast cancer. Some clones in this sample may be carry-over from other donors' samples.

This clonotype came up many times. The gene calls are TRBV2 and TRBJ2-7; D is uncertain. This CDR3 region has 13 residues. V dropped 7 bases and J dropped 7 bases, with 17 bases sitting between them. CDR1 SNHLY and CDR2 FYNNEI come from the germline V gene. CDR3 sequence: CASTDVGLREQYF. In nucleotides, the CDR3 is TGTGCCAGCACGGACGTAGGTCTAAGGGAGCAGTACTTC.

This clonotype was detected many times. V and J are TRBV7-9 and TRBJ1-6, with 7 bases matching TRBD1. This CDR3 has 15 amino acids. J lost 5 bases, V lost 3 bases, and 4 bases had no gene match. Germline V gene sequence: CDR1 SEHNR, CDR2 FQNEAQ (reference sequence). CDR3 DNA: TGTGCCAGCAGCTTGCAGGGGGGAGATAATTCACCCCTCCACTTT. Translating it yields CASSLQGGDNSPLHF.

CDR3 residues: CASRGQGGRRTF. The CDR3 DNA reads as TGTGCCAGTAGGGGACAGGGGGGGCGTAGGACCTTC. This chain uses TRBV19 with TRBJ1-2; 11 bases are a match to TRBD1. After removal of 6 bases from V and 14 bases from J, the junction contained 8 bases not matched to a gene. The germline V gene has CDR1 LNHDA and CDR2 SQIVND (reference sequence). CDR3 length equals 12 residues.

The rearrangement uses TRBV20-1 and TRBJ2-1; the D gene is possibly TRBD2 (6 bases). Trimming shortened V by 4 bases and J by 7 bases, and 17 bases separated the two germline ends. This CDR3 contains 14 residues. The V gene's germline CDR1 is DFQATT and CDR2 SNEGSKA (reference sequence). As DNA, the CDR3 is TGCAGTGCTACCCACCGGGGAGGCTATAATGAGCAGTTCTTC. Protein: CSATHRGGYNEQFF.

This clonotype was seen many times. The rearrangement uses TRBV5-1 and TRBJ2-5; 12 bases map to TRBD2. Germline lookup yields CDR1 SGHRS and CDR2 YFSETQ. V was clipped by 4 bases and J by 6 bases; unmatched bases: 4. The CDR3 covers 14 residues. CDR3 residues: CASSRTSGEQTQYF. The DNA for the CDR3 is TGCGCCAGCAGCAGGACTAGCGGGGAGCAGACCCAGTACTTC.

V and J are TRBV20-1 and TRBJ2-5; D not certain. The CDR3 runs to 15 residues. Germline CDR1 DFQATT, CDR2 SNEGSKA (reference sequence). Trimming pared 2 bases from V and 2 bases from J, leaving 15 bases between. The chain's CDR3 is CSARTELDTQETQYF. CDR3 in DNA: TGCAGTGCTAGAACAGAGTTGGATACGCAAGAGACCCAGTACTTC.

In its sample, this clonotype was seen many times. The rearrangement joins TRBV10-3 to TRBJ2-1; 8 bases map to TRBD1. V dropped 3 bases and J dropped 10; count of bases not matched to a gene: 17. Germline V lookup: CDR1 ENHRY, CDR2 SYGVKD. The CDR3 consists of 17 residues. CDR3 in DNA: TGTGCCATCAGTGACCAAGGGACAGGTTCAGGGTCTGCGGAGCAGTTCTTC. This codes for CAISDQGTGSGSAEQFF.

This clonotype was counted ten times or more. The J gene is TRBJ2-3, the V gene TRBV19, with D tentatively TRBD2 (6 bases). Between the trimmed V and J ends, which lost 4 bases and 2 bases, there was a span of 10 bases. This CDR3 comprises 14 residues. Per the germline V gene, CDR1 is LNHDA and CDR2 is SQIVND (reference sequence). The CDR3 DNA is TGTGCCAGTAGTACCGGGAGCCACACAGATACGCAGTATTTT. As protein: CASSTGSHTDTQYF.

The sample holds many counts of this clonotype. The V call is TRBV4-1, the J call TRBJ2-2, with TRBD2 identical over 8 bases. CDR1 and CDR2 from the germline V gene are MGHRA and YSYEKL. This CDR3 contains 17 residues. The J segment lost 4 bases and the V segment lost 1 base, leaving 8 bases of the junction unmatched. The CDR3 region is CASSQGGVAGLTGELFF. In DNA form, the CDR3 reads TGCGCCAGCAGCCAAGGAGGCGTAGCGGGGCTCACCGGGGAGCTGTTTTTT.

The gene calls are TRBV9 and TRBJ2-5, with 7 bases aligning to TRBD2. The germline gives CDR1 SGDLS, CDR2 YYNGEE. V was clipped by 2 bases and J by 7 bases; unmatched bases: 5. This CDR3 has 13 residues. As DNA, the CDR3 is TGTGCCAGCAGCGTCGGGAAGCGGGGGACCCAGTACTTC. Protein sequence: CASSVGKRGTQYF.

This clonotype was counted only a few times. CDR3 protein: CASSLGGGSNEQFF. The CDR3 DNA is TGTGCCAGCAGCTTAGGGGGGGGGTCCAATGAGCAGTTCTTC. This chain joins TRBV11-2 and TRBJ2-1; 7 bases are a match to TRBD2. This CDR3 is built from 14 residues. V trimming: 1 base; J trimming: 6 bases; junction bases outside the gene matches: 3. From germline, CDR1 is SGHAT and CDR2 FQNNGV.

This clonotype appeared a single time. A read error may produce the germline difference seen at one junction end. CDR3 loop: CASSESGSWETQHF. The DNA for the CDR3 is TGCGCCAGCAGTGAGTCCGGGAGCTGGGAGACCCAGCACTTC. This rearrangement joins TRBV10-1 to TRBJ2-5, with D possibly TRBD2 on 6 matching bases. Per germline, CDR1 WNHNN and CDR2 SYGVQD (reference sequence). This CDR3 is 14 amino acids long.

In nucleotides, the CDR3 is TGTGCCAGCAGCTCCAGCAGGGTAGGGTCTAGCGGGAGCGCAGATACGCAGTATTTT. Amino acid sequence: CASSSSRVGSSGSADTQYF. The chain combines TRBV7-6 with TRBJ2-3, with 10 bases fitting TRBD2. Germline values: CDR1 SGHVS, CDR2 FNYEAQ. Trimming cost V 4 bases and J 4 bases; bases outside gene matches: 17. The CDR3 has 19 residues.

This clonotype was picked up many times. The rearrangement links TRBV10-1 to TRBJ2-7; 15 bases map to TRBD2. The CDR3 consists of 18 residues. Germline CDR1 is WNHNN and CDR2 is SYGVQD (reference sequence). After removal of 6 bases from V and 1 base from J, the junction contained 10 bases not matched to a gene. In DNA, the CDR3 is TGCGCCAGCAGCCCGGGACTAGCGGGGGGCAGTGTTTCCTACGAGCAGTACTTC. The encoded protein is CASSPGLAGGSVSYEQYF.

This clonotype was detected a few times. This sequence joins TRBV5-1 and TRBJ1-1; D possibly corresponds to TRBD1 (5 bases). V lost 4 bases, J lost 1 base, and 14 bases lay in between. The CDR3 sequence is 15 residues long. From germline, CDR1 is SGHRS and CDR2 YFSETQ. Here the CDR3 DNA reads TGCGCCAGCAGCCCCTCTTGGACACGGAACACTGAAGCTTTCTTT. Amino acid sequence: CASSPSWTRNTEAFF. The variable domain in full, with the rest retrieved from reference TRBV5-1 and TRBJ1-1, is KAGVTQTPRYLIKTRGQQVTLSCSPISGHRSVSWYQQTPGQGLQFLFEYFSETQRNKGNFPGRFSGRQFSNSRSEMNVSTLELGDSALYLCASSPSWTRNTEAFFGQGTRLTVV.

There are many counts of this clonotype. V usage is TRBV9 and J usage is TRBJ2-6; D is unresolved. The CDR3 runs to 15 residues. Deletions cut 1 base from V and 2 bases from J, with 7 bases between. Germline lookup yields CDR1 SGDLS and CDR2 YYNGEE. CDR3 region: CASSVPQTGANVLTF. The CDR3 DNA reads TGTGCCAGCAGCGTACCGCAGACTGGGGCCAACGTCCTGACTTTC.

The V gene is TRBV24-1, the J gene TRBJ2-7; 8 bases map to TRBD1. The CDR3 runs to 18 residues. Germline-derived CDR1 and CDR2 are KGHDR and SFDVKD. The CDR3 sequence is CATSDLRATGGPSYEQTV. CDR3 nucleotides: TGTGCCACCAGTGATTTGCGAGCCACAGGGGGGCCCTCCTACGAGCAGACCGTC.

This clonotype was picked up many times. The V call is TRBV19, the J call TRBJ1-4, with 8 positions matching TRBD1. J was trimmed by 8 bases and V by 5 bases; bases with no gene match: 13. This CDR3 region has 16 residues. CDR1 is LNHDA and CDR2 is SQIVND in the germline V gene (reference sequence). The DNA of the CDR3 is TGTGCCAGTAGTCCCCTAGGAAGACAGGGGCGCGAAAAACTGTTTTTT. It yields the protein CASSPLGRQGREKLFF.

This clonotype showed up many times. CDR3 region: CSVGREWDPETQYF. Here the CDR3 DNA reads TGCAGCGTTGGTAGGGAATGGGACCCGGAGACCCAGTACTTC. The V gene is TRBV29-1, the J gene TRBJ2-5; either TRBD1 or TRBD2 may supply D (5 bases each). The length of the CDR3 is 14 residues. Trimming took off 4 bases at V and 5 bases at J, with 17 bases between the two ends. Germline CDR1 and CDR2: SQVTM and ANQGSEA. Full variable domain (rest looked up from reference TRBV29-1 and TRBJ2-5): SAVISQKPSRDICQRGTSLTIQCQVDSQVTMMFWYRQQPGQSLTLIATANQGSEATYESGFVIDKFPISRPNLTFSTLTVSNMSPEDSSIYLCSVGREWDPETQYFGPGTRLLVL.

The chain recombines TRBV18 with TRBJ1-5; a weak D match, TRBD1 (5 bases). Trimming removed 3 bases from V and 11 bases from J, with 17 bases in between. CDR3 length: 14 residues. CDR1 KGHSH and CDR2 LQKENI come from the germline V gene. The CDR3 region has the DNA TGTGCCAGCTCACCGGGACCTTTGGATTGGACCCAGCATTTT. The encoded protein is CASSPGPLDWTQHF.

This clonotype was counted ten times or more. The chain recombines TRBV2 with TRBJ1-1; no clear D. The CDR3 runs 15 residues. CDR1 and CDR2 (germline): SNHLY, FYNNEI. The V end lost 6 bases, the J end lost 3 bases, and 17 bases lay between the germline ends. The CDR3 coding sequence is TGTGCCAGCAGAGAAAGGGATCTACGACACACTGAAGCTTTCTTT. Translating it yields CASRERDLRHTEAFF.

This clonotype was seen at least ten times. The V and J genes are TRBV20-1 and TRBJ2-1, with D possibly matching TRBD2 (6 bases). Germline assignment: CDR1 DFQATT and CDR2 SNEGSKA (reference sequence). This CDR3 region has 15 residues. The V and J ends lost 2 bases and 4 bases respectively, with 15 bases between them. The CDR3 DNA reads as TGCAGTGCTAGACTGTTCCGCGGGGTGTACAATGAGCAGTTCTTC. This gives the protein CSARLFRGVYNEQFF.

V is TRBV20-1 and J is TRBJ1-5; TRBD1 is a possible D gene (6 bases). The ends were cut back, 6 bases at V and 3 bases at J, with 12 bases in the middle. The CDR3 covers 13 residues. Per the germline V gene, CDR1 is DFQATT and CDR2 is SNEGSKA (reference sequence). CDR3 amino acids: CSALRDTNQPQHF. CDR3 in DNA: TGCAGTGCACTCCGGGACACCAATCAGCCCCAGCATTTT.

The sample holds many counts of this clonotype. The chain joins TRBV20-1 to TRBJ2-7; a possible D gene is TRBD1 (5 bases). The CDR3 is 16 amino acids. V was clipped by 6 bases and J by 3 bases, with 24 bases between them. Germline CDR1 DFQATT, CDR2 SNEGSKA (reference sequence). This CDR3 reads CSAQTGNPKRFYEQYF. The CDR3 nucleotides read TGCAGTGCCCAAACAGGAAACCCCAAAAGATTCTACGAGCAGTACTTC.

This clonotype was observed many times. The V and J genes are TRBV2 and TRBJ2-2, with D unclear. This CDR3 has 17 residues. The V and J ends lost 5 bases and 4 bases respectively, with 20 bases between them. Germline V gene lookup returns CDR1 SNHLY and CDR2 FYNNEI. The CDR3 is CASSNLRQAASTGELFF. As DNA, the CDR3 is TGTGCCAGCAGTAATTTGAGGCAGGCCGCGAGCACCGGGGAGCTGTTTTTT.

This clonotype was found many times. The chain links TRBV3-1 to TRBJ2-6; 10 nucleotides agree with TRBD1. J lost 0 bases, V lost 1 base, and 0 bases had no gene match. The CDR3 covers 17 residues. CDR1 is LGHDT, CDR2 YNNKEL, per germline (reference sequence). The CDR3 coding sequence is TGTGCCAGCAGCCAAGGGACAGGGGGCTCTGGGGCCAACGTCCTGACTTTC. This codes for CASSQGTGGSGANVLTF.